Below, 28 T cell receptor beta chains from the same sample are listed, as sequenced in a study of blood T cell repertoires in COVID-19 (dated by TCRdb to 2019 to 2021). Preparation of the library involved the immunoSEQ multiplex PCR assay. Drawn from immuneACCESS, this table holds only the in-frame rearrangements with V and J called that TCRdb kept. Clones are partly lost; checked studies trace under half to an unresolved V gene and leave the rest unexplained. The sample profile shows 130,000 to 150,000 clones; around four fifths of them were found once. The ten top clones hold 38% of the sample. The sample was peripheral blood. The receptors derive from a human donor in a cohort sampled during active COVID-19.

This clone was observed once. The chain has TRBV19 and TRBJ2-2; 11 bases match TRBD2. The J segment lost 3 bases and the V segment lost 1 base, leaving 4 bases of the junction unmatched. Germline V lookup: CDR1 LNHDA, CDR2 SQIVND (reference sequence). CDR3 length: 17 amino acids. CDR3: CASSIVAGGLHTGELFF. As DNA, the CDR3 is TGTGCCAGTAGTATAGTAGCGGGGGGGCTTCACACCGGGGAGCTGTTTTTT.

V usage is TRBV7-2 and J usage is TRBJ2-7; 8 bases are shared with TRBD2. CDR3 size: 14 residues. From germline, CDR1 is SGHTA and CDR2 FQGNSA. The V gene end was trimmed by 5 bases and the J gene end by 6 bases; junction bases not matched to a gene: 9. The CDR3 coding sequence is TGTGCCAGCAGCCACGGGAGGGAGAGAGGCGAGCAGTACTTC. It is translated as CASSHGRERGEQYF. Full variable domain (remainder filled in from reference TRBV7-2 and TRBJ2-7): GAGVSQSPSNKVTEKGKDVELRCDPISGHTALYWYRQSLGQGLEFLIYFQGNSAPDKSGLPSDRFSAERTGGSVSTLTIQRTQQEDSAVYLCASSHGRERGEQYFGPGTRLTVT.

The J gene is TRBJ2-2, the V gene TRBV5-5, with unresolved D. The V end was cut by 5 bases, the J end by 5 bases, with 7 bases between. Germline values: CDR1 SGHKS, CDR2 YYEKEE (reference sequence). CDR3 length equals 12 residues. CDR3 DNA sequence: TGTGCCAGCAGACTCCGGACCGGGGAGCTGTTTTTT. It specifies CASRLRTGELFF.

The chain has TRBV24-1 and TRBJ2-4; 8 bases agree with TRBD2. Germline lookup yields CDR1 KGHDR and CDR2 SFDVKD. CDR3 length equals 15 residues. The V gene end was trimmed by 4 bases and the J gene end by 8 bases; junction bases not matched to a gene: 9. The CDR3 DNA is TGTGCCACCAGTGAAGGGGGAGCGGGGGACGACATTCAGTACTTC. It specifies CATSEGGAGDDIQYF.

This clone was detected only a few times. The chain links TRBV3-1 (or the pseudogene TRBV3-2) to TRBJ1-1; D is unresolved. This CDR3 is built from 14 residues. V shed 2 bases and J shed 1 base, with 8 bases lying between them. Germline-derived CDR1 and CDR2 are LGHDT and YNNKEL (reference sequence). CDR3 coding DNA: TGTGCCAGCAGCCAACTTGGCCAGAACACTGAAGCTTTCTTT. It translates to CASSQLGQNTEAFF.

Only a few counts were recorded for this clone. This chain uses TRBV28 with TRBJ1-6; D may be TRBD1 (5 bases). The CDR3 extends over 13 amino acids. Between the trimmed V and J ends, which lost 2 bases and 7 bases, there was a span of 6 bases. Germline V lookup: CDR1 MDHEN, CDR2 SYDVKM. CDR3 protein: CASSLGGNSPLHF. The CDR3 nucleotides are TGTGCCAGCAGTTTAGGGGGGAATTCACCCCTCCACTTT.

This chain uses TRBV18 with TRBJ2-2, with D possibly matching TRBD2 (6 bases). CDR1 and CDR2 (germline): KGHSH, LQKENI. The V end was cut by 2 bases, the J end by 4 bases, with 11 bases between. The length of the CDR3 is 15 residues. CDR3 protein: CASSPGGAITGELFF. The CDR3 DNA sequence: TGTGCCAGCTCACCAGGAGGGGCGATCACCGGGGAGCTGTTTTTT.

The J gene is TRBJ1-2, the V gene TRBV6-5; D remains ambiguous. Trimming took off 2 bases at V and 4 bases at J, with 8 bases between the two ends. The germline CDR1 and CDR2 sequences are MNHEY and SVGAGI. CDR3 length: 13 residues. The CDR3 loop is CASSYEGFYGYTF. The DNA of the CDR3 is TGTGCCAGCAGTTACGAGGGATTCTATGGCTACACCTTC.

This clone has a single count. The chain uses TRBV6-2 or TRBV6-3 and TRBJ1-5, with a weak D call TRBD1 (6 bases). V was clipped by 7 bases and J by 6 bases, with 13 bases between them. Looked up from germline, CDR1 is MNHEY and CDR2 is SVGEGT. The CDR3 is 13 amino acids. CDR3 DNA: TGTGCCAGCACCCCTACAGGGTCTCAGCCCCAGCATTTT. Protein sequence: CASTPTGSQPQHF.

The chain links TRBV5-1 to TRBJ2-2; tentative D call: TRBD2 (5 bases). Germline V gene data show CDR1 as SGHRS and CDR2 as YFSETQ. The CDR3 totals 14 residues. V gave up 5 bases and J gave up 3 bases, with 11 bases separating them. The CDR3 here is CASSLAGYTGELFF. The DNA of the CDR3 is TGCGCCAGCAGTCTGGCGGGCTACACCGGGGAGCTGTTTTTT.

J is TRBJ2-7 and V is TRBV4-3, with 7 positions matching TRBD1. After removal of 5 bases from V and 3 bases from J, the junction contained 4 bases not matched to a gene. The CDR3 extends over 13 amino acids. Germline V gene data show CDR1 as LGHNA and CDR2 as YSLEER. The DNA for the CDR3 is TGCGCCAGCAGCATGACAGGGTACTACGAGCAGTACTTC. Translation gives CASSMTGYYEQYF.

This clone showed up many times. The gene calls are TRBV6-4 and TRBJ2-3, with 9 bases fitting TRBD1. This CDR3 is 16 amino acids long. CDR1 is MRHNA and CDR2 is SNTAGT in the germline V gene. V lost 0 bases to trimming and J lost 4 bases; unmatched junction nucleotides: 5. The CDR3 reads CASSDSAGQGPDTQYF. The CDR3 nucleotides read TGTGCCAGCAGTGACTCGGCGGGACAGGGACCAGATACGCAGTATTTT.

The chain is built from TRBV30 and TRBJ1-1, with TRBD1 as a possible D gene (5 bases). The CDR3 consists of 15 residues. Trimming stripped 4 bases from V and 1 base from J, with 16 bases between. Germline assignment: CDR1 GTSNPN and CDR2 SVGIG (reference sequence). The CDR3 reads CAWILSGAQNTEAFF. The CDR3, as DNA: TGTGCCTGGATCCTTAGTGGGGCCCAGAACACTGAAGCTTTCTTT.

The V gene is TRBV5-5, the J gene TRBJ1-4; D is unclear. The V and J ends lost 4 bases and 2 bases respectively, with 12 bases between them. This CDR3 has 15 residues. Looked up from germline, CDR1 is SGHKS and CDR2 is YYEKEE (reference sequence). The CDR3 coding sequence is TGTGCCAGCAGCCCTTGGAGTACGACTAATGAAAAACTGTTTTTT. It encodes CASSPWSTTNEKLFF.

The genes are TRBV6-5 and TRBJ1-2, with no clear D. The V gene lost 6 bases and the J gene lost 0 bases, with 5 bases spanning the gap. The germline V gene has CDR1 MNHEY and CDR2 SVGAGI. The CDR3 contains 12 residues. The CDR3 DNA reads TGTGCCAGCAGGCAGGCTAACTATGGCTACACCTTC. It specifies CASRQANYGYTF.

The rearrangement links TRBV19 to TRBJ1-2; possibly TRBD1 for D (5 bases). Trimming took off 9 bases at V and 5 bases at J, with 13 bases between the two ends. The CDR3 contains 12 residues. CDR1 and CDR2 (germline): LNHDA, SQIVND (reference sequence). The CDR3 region has the DNA TGTGCCAGCAGGACAAGCTCTTATGGCTACACCTTC. This codes for CASRTSSYGYTF.

The chain combines TRBV6-2 or TRBV6-3 with TRBJ1-6, with D unresolved. The V gene's germline CDR1 is MNHEY and CDR2 SVGEGT. The CDR3 sequence is 13 residues long. Trimming left V 2 bases short and J 10 bases short, with 9 bases between. CDR3 bases: TGTGCCAGCAGTTACCCCGGCGGATCACCCCTCCACTTT. Translated: CASSYPGGSPLHF.

The chain couples TRBV28 to TRBJ1-6; TRBD1 matches at 7 bases. The CDR3 runs 14 residues. CDR1 is MDHEN and CDR2 is SYDVKM in the germline V gene. The J segment lost 7 bases and the V segment lost 2 bases, leaving 2 bases of the junction unmatched. CDR3 in amino acids: CASSLRTGNSPLHF. CDR3 nucleotides: TGTGCCAGCAGTTTAAGGACAGGCAATTCACCCCTCCACTTT.

This sequence joins TRBV6-5 and TRBJ2-2, with D unresolved. Germline V gives CDR1 MNHEY, CDR2 SVGAGI. This CDR3 region has 15 residues. The ends were cut back, 5 bases at V and 0 bases at J, with 10 bases in the middle. In nucleotides, the CDR3 is TGTGCCAGCAGTATGACAACCGCGAACACCGGGGAGCTGTTTTTT. This codes for CASSMTTANTGELFF.

This clone appeared once. The genes are TRBV6-5 and TRBJ1-6; D remains unclear. Germline V gene sequence: CDR1 MNHEY, CDR2 SVGAGI. The V and J ends lost 6 bases and 11 bases respectively, with 20 bases between them. The CDR3 has 15 residues. This CDR3 reads CASSARGPPRAPLHF. The CDR3, as DNA: TGTGCCAGCAGCGCCCGAGGGCCTCCTAGAGCACCCCTCCACTTT.

The chain combines TRBV2 with TRBJ2-1, with D perhaps TRBD2 (6 bases). Germline V lookup: CDR1 SNHLY, CDR2 FYNNEI. V was clipped by 4 bases and J by 14 bases, with 21 bases between them. There are 14 residues in the CDR3. CDR3 region: CASSVGSGDVRKFF. The CDR3 DNA sequence: TGTGCCAGCAGTGTAGGTTCGGGGGATGTGCGTAAGTTCTTC. Looking up the rest from reference TRBV2 and TRBJ2-1 gives the full variable domain: EPEVTQTPSHQVTQMGQEVILRCVPISNHLYFYWYRQILGQKVEFLVSFYNNEISEKSEIFDDQFSVERPDGSNFTLKIRSTKLEDSAMYFCASSVGSGDVRKFFGPGTRLTVL.

The V gene is TRBV7-9, the J gene TRBJ1-2, with D possibly matching TRBD1 (5 bases). The CDR3 has 12 amino acids. The germline V gene has CDR1 SEHNR and CDR2 FQNEAQ (reference sequence). The V end lost 5 bases, the J end lost 8 bases, and 12 bases lay between the germline ends. In DNA, the CDR3 is TGTGCCAGCAGCCGGCTTGACAGAGGCTACACCTTC. Protein product: CASSRLDRGYTF.

The chain is built from TRBV12-3 or TRBV12-4 and TRBJ2-2, with a possible D match to TRBD1 (5 bases). The length of the CDR3 is 13 residues. V lost 5 bases to trimming and J lost 7 bases, with 11 bases between them. CDR3 sequence (DNA): TGTGCCAGCAGTCCCGACAGAATCGGGGAGCTGTTTTTT. It encodes CASSPDRIGELFF.

The rearrangement joins TRBV11-3 to TRBJ2-5, with 8 bases that match TRBD1. The V segment lost 6 bases and the J segment 5 bases; nucleotides outside the gene matches: 8. The CDR3 consists of 14 residues. Germline loops: CDR1 SGHNT, CDR2 YENEEA. DNA for the CDR3: TGTGCCAGCAGTTCACCAGGGGGCCGGGAGACCCAGTACTTC. As protein: CASSSPGGRETQYF.

This clone was counted at least ten times. The V call is TRBV6-1, the J call TRBJ1-3; TRBD1 matches at 8 bases. CDR3 length equals 15 residues. The V gene's germline CDR1 is MNHNS and CDR2 SASEGT. The V segment lost 3 bases and the J segment 3 bases; nucleotides outside the gene matches: 4. The CDR3 protein is CASSDDGTGGNTIYF. The CDR3 DNA is TGTGCCAGCAGTGACGACGGGACAGGTGGAAACACCATATATTTT.

This rearrangement joins TRBV6-2 or TRBV6-3 to TRBJ1-4, with TRBD1 as a possible D gene (6 bases). The germline CDR1 and CDR2 sequences are MNHEY and SVGEGT. V was cut by 6 bases and J by 7 bases, with 18 bases left in between. The CDR3 spans 15 residues. The CDR3 DNA follows: TGTGCCAGCAGCCAGGTCGGGGGGGGGCCTGAAAAACTGTTTTTT. Protein sequence: CASSQVGGGPEKLFF.

The chain employs TRBV12-3 or TRBV12-4 and TRBJ2-5; 7 bases line up with TRBD2. This CDR3 contains 13 residues. The J segment lost 1 base and the V segment lost 5 bases, leaving 1 base of the junction unmatched. DNA for the CDR3: TGTGCCAGCAGTCCGGGGGGCCAAGAGACCCAGTACTTC. Translated, it gives CASSPGGQETQYF.

The rearrangement joins TRBV30 to TRBJ2-3; no clear D. The V and J ends lost 0 bases and 0 bases respectively, with 7 bases between them. This CDR3 is built from 14 residues. Per germline, CDR1 GTSNPN and CDR2 SVGIG (reference sequence). The DNA for the CDR3 is TGTGCCTGGAGTGTTGTCAGTAGCACAGATACGCAGTATTTT. It specifies CAWSVVSSTDTQYF.